This TCR beta chain was retrieved from a study of metastatic and nonmetastatic thyroid tumors. With MiXCR, TCRdb called clones anew from the PCR reads. This repertoire shows about 5,800 clones, roughly 18% found once; its top ten account for approximately 6%. Germline V CDR1 and CDR2: SSHAT, FNYEAQ (reference sequence). This CDR3 has 13 amino acids. No treatment of any kind had been given to any patient before thyroid surgery. This clone was picked up many times. Its matching antigen is unknown. An end of the junction does not agree with germline; a read error may underlie this. Study-level points and caveats: Across blood and tumor, TCR beta diversity in malignant thyroid tumors was reportedly significantly higher than in benign nodules.

This TCR was recovered from a female donor with papillary thyroid cancer or a benign thyroid nodule (not recorded which). Some clones in this sample may be carry-over from other donors' samples. Sequenced sample: adjacent normal tissue. This sequence joins TRBV7-7 and TRBJ2-3; tentative D call: TRBD1 (7 bases). As DNA, the CDR3 is TGTGCTAGCAGCCCAGGGGGGAAGGATACGCAGTATTTT. Translated, it gives CASSPGGKDTQYF.